What follows describes a single T cell receptor (beta chain). Source study methods: Reference gene primer amplification in the assay estimated nucleated cell counts. The protocol was immunoSEQ multiplex PCR, while the TCRdb copy is restricted to in-frame clones and leaves out a portion. V, J and clone size were drawn from that table, and D and trimming were deduced from the DNA. The table shows approximately 100,000 clones, with about 87% occurring only once. The record originates from a study of blood T cell repertoires in COVID-19. With 6 bases clipped from V and 0 bases from J, the junction kept 3 bases outside the gene matches. Germline lookup yields CDR1 SQVTM and CDR2 ANQGSEA. CDR3 length: 13 residues.

The TCR comes from a woman aged 30 to 39 with acute or convalescent COVID-19. The sequencing input was peripheral blood. The gene calls are TRBV29-1 and TRBJ2-3, with TRBD1 identical over 7 bases. CDR3 nucleotides: TGCAGCGTCAACAGGGGTAGCACAGATACGCAGTATTTT. This translates into CSVNRGSTDTQYF.